Following are 19 T cell receptor beta chains from one sample sequenced in a study of cytomegalovirus exposure and HLA in healthy donors. With 60 Vbeta and 13 Jbeta primers, the PCR was carried out. The protocol was immunoSEQ multiplex PCR, while the TCRdb copy is restricted to in-frame clones and leaves out a portion. The sample lists 170,000 or so clones; 80% were seen once. Specimen: PBMCs. All receptors come from a man aged 30-40 years in good health and CMV-seropositive.

The chain recombines TRBV5-1 with TRBJ1-3; D uncertain. The CDR3 sequence is 15 residues long. V shed 0 bases and J shed 0 bases, with 7 bases lying between them. The germline gives CDR1 SGHRS, CDR2 YFSETQ. In DNA form, the CDR3 reads TGCGCCAGCAGCTTGGGTAGCTTCTCTGGAAACACCATATATTTT. Protein sequence: CASSLGSFSGNTIYF.

This chain joins TRBV18 and TRBJ2-5, with D hard to call. Deletions cut 3 bases from V and 2 bases from J, with 7 bases between. The CDR3 totals 13 residues. The germline gives CDR1 KGHSH, CDR2 LQKENI. Here the CDR3 reads CASSPVMQETQYF. The CDR3 DNA reads as TGTGCCAGCTCACCCGTAATGCAAGAGACCCAGTACTTC.

The rearrangement joins TRBV28 to TRBJ1-4; D ambiguous. V was trimmed by 4 bases and J by 1 base, leaving 10 bases between them. This CDR3 region has 15 residues. Germline loops: CDR1 MDHEN, CDR2 SYDVKM. The CDR3 reads CASSSPAGTNEKLFF. CDR3 bases: TGTGCCAGCAGTTCCCCGGCAGGAACTAATGAAAAACTGTTTTTT.

The chain links TRBV5-4 to TRBJ2-5, with TRBD2 matching 14 bases. The trim removed 3 bases at V and 5 bases at J, leaving 3 bases unmatched. Per the germline V gene, CDR1 is SGHNT and CDR2 is YYREEE (reference sequence). The CDR3 contains 15 residues. CDR3 DNA sequence: TGTGCCAGCAGCTGGGGACTAGCGGGGGAGGAGACCCAGTACTTC. Amino acid sequence: CASSWGLAGEETQYF. The whole variable domain, filled in from reference TRBV5-4 and TRBJ2-5, reads ETGVTQSPTHLIKTRGQQVTLRCSSQSGHNTVSWYQQALGQGPQFIFQYYREEENGRGNFPPRFSGLQFPNYSSELNVNALELDDSALYLCASSWGLAGEETQYFGPGTRLLVL.

This clone showed up just a few times. The rearrangement links TRBV30 to TRBJ1-6; D is unclear. Trimming took off 2 bases at V and 8 bases at J, with 10 bases between the two ends. The length of the CDR3 is 13 residues. Germline V gene lookup returns CDR1 GTSNPN and CDR2 SVGIG (reference sequence). The CDR3 DNA is TGTGCCTGGAGTCAAGGGCGGGATTCACCCCTCCACTTT. Translated: CAWSQGRDSPLHF.

This clone was detected a few times. This chain joins TRBV7-3 and TRBJ2-2, with a possible D match to TRBD2 (6 bases). Germline V lookup: CDR1 SGHTA, CDR2 FQGTGA. This CDR3 contains 15 residues. Trimming cost V 3 bases and J 1 base, with 9 bases left between them. In nucleotides, the CDR3 is TGTGCCAGCAGCTTGGCGGGACTGAACACCGGGGAGCTGTTTTTT. Its translation: CASSLAGLNTGELFF. The complete variable domain, with remaining parts taken from reference TRBV7-3 and TRBJ2-2, reads GAGVSQTPSNKVTEKGKYVELRCDPISGHTALYWYRQSLGQGPEFLIYFQGTGAADDSGLPNDRFFAVRPEGSVSTLKIQRTERGDSAVYLCASSLAGLNTGELFFGEGSRLTVL.

The V and J genes are TRBV6-1 and TRBJ2-3; 7 bases map to TRBD1. The CDR3 has 14 residues. V dropped 10 bases and J dropped 0; count of bases not matched to a gene: 7. Germline V gene lookup returns CDR1 MNHNS and CDR2 SASEGT. CDR3 sequence: CATAGGLSTDTQYF. The CDR3 DNA follows: TGTGCCACAGCAGGGGGTCTGAGCACAGATACGCAGTATTTT.

The V call is TRBV21-1, the J call TRBJ1-2; no DNA check was done on the table's D call, TRBD1. TRBV21-1 is designated a pseudogene. The CDR3 covers 18 residues. CDR3 in amino acids: CASSKASLIQPANYGYTF. Written as DNA, the CDR3 is TGTGCCAGCAGCAAAGCTTCCCTAATACAGCCCGCTAACTATGGCTACACCTTC.

V and J are TRBV19 and TRBJ1-1; D perhaps matches TRBD1 (5 bases). The germline V gene encodes CDR1 LNHDA and CDR2 SQIVND (reference sequence). CDR3 length: 13 residues. Trimming cost V 7 bases and J 0 bases, with 9 bases left between them. DNA of the CDR3: TGTGCCAGTAAAACAGGATTGAACACTGAAGCTTTCTTT. Its protein product is CASKTGLNTEAFF.

J is TRBJ1-1 and V is TRBV9; a possible D gene is TRBD1 (5 bases). The CDR3 length is 15 residues. V was clipped by 0 bases and J by 1 base, with 10 bases between them. CDR1 and CDR2 (germline): SGDLS, YYNGEE. CDR3 loop: CASSVGWGSNTEAFF. CDR3 in DNA: TGTGCCAGCAGCGTAGGATGGGGCTCGAACACTGAAGCTTTCTTT.

This clone appeared a few times. This sequence joins TRBV7-9 and TRBJ2-5, with 16 bases lining up with TRBD2. The J segment lost 4 bases and the V segment lost 5 bases, leaving 10 bases of the junction unmatched. The CDR3 runs 18 residues. Germline V gene lookup returns CDR1 SEHNR and CDR2 FQNEAQ (reference sequence). The DNA of the CDR3 is TGTGCCAGCAGCCCTACCGGGACTAGCGGGGGGGCCTCAGAGACCCAGTACTTC. Residues: CASSPTGTSGGASETQYF.

CDR3 in amino acids: CASRESEPFEQYF. The CDR3 coding sequence is TGCGCCAGCAGGGAAAGCGAGCCCTTCGAGCAGTACTTC. This rearrangement joins TRBV5-1 to TRBJ2-5; D unresolved. The last part of the DNA fits TRBJ2-7 better; the J call may be wrong. The germline CDR1 and CDR2 sequences are SGHRS and YFSETQ. This CDR3 is 13 amino acids long.

CDR3: CASSPQAGGLSYEQYF. For the CDR3, the DNA is TGTGCCAGCAGCCCCCAAGCGGGAGGGCTGTCGTACGAGCAGTACTTC. The J gene is TRBJ2-7, the V gene TRBV7-3; 10 bases match TRBD2. V was pared by 5 bases and J by 4 bases, with 11 bases of the junction left unmatched. The CDR3 totals 16 residues. The V gene's germline CDR1 is SGHTA and CDR2 FQGTGA. Together with reference TRBV7-3 and TRBJ2-7, the CDR3 gives the full variable domain: GAGVSQTPSNKVTEKGKYVELRCDPISGHTALYWYRQSLGQGPEFLIYFQGTGAADDSGLPNDRFFAVRPEGSVSTLKIQRTERGDSAVYLCASSPQAGGLSYEQYFGPGTRLTVT.

In the case of this clone: This sample also contains other DNA sequences that code for the same CDR3. The rearrangement uses TRBV20-1 and TRBJ1-4; no clear D. Germline CDR1 DFQATT, CDR2 SNEGSKA (reference sequence). CDR3 length: 11 residues. Trimming removed 6 bases from V and 12 bases from J, with 14 bases in between. Here the CDR3 DNA reads TGCAGTGCCCCAAAGGGAGGTGAACTGTTTTTT. This codes for CSAPKGGELFF.

The chain is built from TRBV28 and TRBJ1-4; D is possibly TRBD1 (6 bases). Germline-derived CDR1 and CDR2 are MDHEN and SYDVKM. V lost 8 bases to trimming and J lost 4 bases, with 11 bases between them. The CDR3 consists of 13 residues. CDR3 protein: CASWGRGNEKLFF. The CDR3 coding sequence is TGTGCCAGCTGGGGCAGGGGTAATGAAAAACTGTTTTTT.

This chain uses TRBV30 with TRBJ1-1, with D maybe TRBD1 (6 bases). V was trimmed by 1 base and J by 5 bases, leaving 11 bases between them. Germline-derived CDR1 and CDR2 are GTSNPN and SVGIG (reference sequence). The CDR3 extends over 13 amino acids. Here the CDR3 reads CAWSGGGGTEAFF. The CDR3 nucleotides read TGTGCCTGGAGTGGGGGGGGCGGAACTGAAGCTTTCTTT.

The chain has TRBV30 and TRBJ1-5; no reliable D call. The CDR3 sequence is 14 residues long. Germline values: CDR1 GTSNPN, CDR2 SVGIG (reference sequence). V dropped 2 bases and J dropped 1 base, with 9 bases sitting between them. The DNA of the CDR3 is TGTGCCTGGAGTCCTGGAGTGAGCAATCAGCCCCAGCATTTT. Its translation is CAWSPGVSNQPQHF.

V gene TRBV27 combines with J gene TRBJ2-3, with 8 bases aligning to TRBD2. J gave up 4 bases and V 1 base, and 7 bases lay outside the gene matches. The germline V gene has CDR1 MNHEY and CDR2 SMNVEV (reference sequence). The CDR3 consists of 16 residues. CDR3 nucleotide sequence: TGTGCCAGCAGTTTATTTAGCGGGATAGTACCAGATACGCAGTATTTT. Its protein product is CASSLFSGIVPDTQYF.

This clone was picked up a small number of times. The chain carries TRBV11-2 and TRBJ2-2; 8 bases agree with TRBD2. The germline CDR1 and CDR2 sequences are SGHAT and FQNNGV. Trimming at V came to 3 bases and at J to 4 bases, leaving 4 bases not matched to a gene. The CDR3 length is 15 residues. The CDR3 sequence: CASSFGGVGTGELFF. CDR3 coding DNA: TGTGCCAGCAGCTTCGGGGGGGTAGGCACCGGGGAGCTGTTTTTT.